These T cell receptor beta chains were read from a single sample in a study of post-analysis software for immune sequencing data. Using its own MiXCR run on the PCR reads, TCRdb lists one record per CDR3 protein. This table holds 500,000 to 600,000 distinct CDR3 sequences, about 40% found once. Sequenced material: blood. Receptors were obtained from a girl between 10 and 17 years old with multiple sclerosis. Both conserved end residues are part of each CDR3. The order of the fields is clone size, J gene, D gene, V gene, CDR3 DNA, CDR3 protein. A D gene is named only where the DNA matches it firmly. A row's size may be missing; if present it is once, few, many or a size class.

few | TRBJ2-1 | . | TRBV7-9 | TGTGCCAGCAGCTCTAGAGCCGGTTACAATGAGCAGTTCTTC | CASSSRAGYNEQFF
few | TRBJ2-1 | . | TRBV5-1 | TGCGCCAGCAAGACATACAATGAGCAGTTCTTC | CASKTYNEQFF
. | TRBJ2-3 | . | TRBV5-1 | TGCGCCAGCAGCTTGGCCGCCGGGGCTAGCACAGATACGCAGTATTTT | CASSLAAGASTDTQYF
. | TRBJ2-5 | TRBD1 | TRBV12-3/TRBV12-4 | TGTGCCAGCAGCCCCCGGGACAGGGAATGGAAGACCCAGTACTTC | CASSPRDREWKTQYF
once | TRBJ1-5 | TRBD1 | TRBV20-1 | TGCAGTGGGACAGGGAGGGTCAATCAGCCCCAGCATTTT | CSGTGRVNQPQHF
. | TRBJ1-2 | . | TRBV13 | TGTGCCAGCAGCTTTACGTCAACAGGGGGCTACACCTTC | CASSFTSTGGYTF
. | TRBJ2-7 | TRBD1 | TRBV20-1 | TGCAGTGCTAGTATTCAGGGGGTATCCTACGAGCAGTACTTC | CSASIQGVSYEQYF
. | TRBJ2-1 | TRBD2 | TRBV27 | TGTGCCAGCAGCCCACCCGGACTAGACACCTACGAGCAGTTCTTC | CASSPPGLDTYEQFF
few | TRBJ1-2 | TRBD1 | TRBV29-1 | TGCAGCGTTGCTCAGGGGGTGACCAACTATGGCTACACCTTC | CSVAQGVTNYGYTF
. | TRBJ2-7 | . | TRBV4-1 | TGCGCCAGCAGCCCTCACAGGGAAATCTACGAGCAGTACTTC | CASSPHREIYEQYF
few | TRBJ1-2 | . | TRBV6-6 | TGTGCCAGCACCCTGGGCCGGGGGGGTACTAACTATGGCTACACCTTC | CASTLGRGGTNYGYTF
. | TRBJ2-1 | . | TRBV12-3/TRBV12-4 | TGTGCCAGCAGAAGGGAGAACTACAATGAGCAGTTCTTC | CASRRENYNEQFF
few | TRBJ2-1 | . | TRBV20-1 | TGCAGTGCTAGCTTGGGACAAAGGGAGCAGTTCTTC | CSASLGQREQFF
. | TRBJ2-1 | . | TRBV2 | TGTGCCAGCAGGGGGGTTAGGAATGAGCAGTTCTTC | CASRGVRNEQFF
. | TRBJ2-7 | . | TRBV5-1 | TGCGCCAGCAGCGTGAAGGAATACGAGCAGTACTTC | CASSVKEYEQYF
. | TRBJ2-3 | . | TRBV6-4 | TGTGCCAGCAGTGAAGGTACAGATACGCAGTATTTT | CASSEGTDTQYF
few | TRBJ2-3 | . | TRBV5-6 | TGTGCCAGCAGTTCGGGGGCAGTAGATACGCAGTATTTT | CASSSGAVDTQYF
. | TRBJ2-1 | . | TRBV12-3/TRBV12-4 | TGTGCCACCATGAGGGGGACGGCGAATGAGCAGTTCTTC | CATMRGTANEQFF
. | TRBJ1-1 | . | TRBV5-1 | TGCGCCAGCAGCTTGGAACAGGGTGGCGCTGAAGCTTTCTTT | CASSLEQGGAEAFF
. | TRBJ1-1 | . | TRBV12-3/TRBV12-4 | TGTGCCAGCAGTCTTAACGAGGGAGGATACACTGAAGCTTTCTTT | CASSLNEGGYTEAFF